The 11 T cell receptor beta chains given below trace back to one sample, sequenced in a study of CD8 T cells in ankylosing spondylitis. A single record per CDR3 protein comes from TCRdb applying MiXCR to the 5' RACE reads. In the table there are 350,000 to 450,000 distinct CDR3 sequences, approximately 20% of which are singletons. The sequenced sample was blood, either unsorted or a sorted T cell fraction (not recorded which). The receptors shown here come from a male donor with ankylosing spondylitis or in good health (not recorded which).

The CDR3 DNA is TGTGCCAGCAGGGGGGAACCCGAGGCTGGGGGCTACACCTTC. It codes for CASRGEPEAGGYTF. The chain links TRBV7-8 to TRBJ1-2; possible D gene TRBD1, 5 bases. Trimming removed 6 bases at V and 8 bases at J, with 19 bases between. Germline CDR1 SGHVS, CDR2 FQNEAQ. The CDR3 covers 14 residues.

This chain uses TRBV6-4 with TRBJ2-2; 9 bases are shared with TRBD1. The CDR3 runs 15 residues. After removal of 3 bases from V and 4 bases from J, the junction contained 3 bases not matched to a gene. From germline, CDR1 is MRHNA and CDR2 SNTAGT. As DNA, the CDR3 is TGTGCCAGCAGTGAGGGACAGGGAAGCACCGGGGAGCTGTTTTTT. The encoded protein is CASSEGQGSTGELFF.

This clonotype was seen a few times. V is TRBV28 and J is TRBJ2-7; weak D call: TRBD2 (6 bases). Trimming cost V 4 bases and J 1 base, with 14 bases left between them. The CDR3 covers 15 residues. Germline CDR1 and CDR2: MDHEN and SYDVKM. The CDR3 here is CASSSAGSGSYEQYF. The CDR3 DNA follows: TGTGCCAGCAGTTCCGCCGGGAGCGGTTCCTACGAGCAGTACTTC.

A few counts support this clonotype. The chain joins TRBV20-1 to TRBJ2-1; no definite D call. V was cut by 1 base and J by 5 bases, with 12 bases left in between. Germline V lookup: CDR1 DFQATT, CDR2 SNEGSKA (reference sequence). The CDR3 contains 14 residues. CDR3 nucleotides: TGCAGTGCTAGAGTTACGGCCCTGCACAATGAGCAGTTCTTC. The encoded protein is CSARVTALHNEQFF.

This chain uses TRBV13 with TRBJ2-2; 11 positions agree with TRBD2. The trim removed 5 bases at V and 4 bases at J, leaving 24 bases unmatched. The CDR3 totals 22 residues. Per the germline V gene, CDR1 is PRHDT and CDR2 is FYEKMQ (reference sequence). CDR3 protein: CASSVLLQGRASGGSFTGELFF. DNA of the CDR3: TGTGCCAGCAGCGTCCTCCTACAGGGGCGGGCTAGCGGGGGGTCTTTCACCGGGGAGCTGTTTTTT. The full variable domain, in which reference TRBV13 and TRBJ2-2 provide the parts outside the CDR3, is AAGVIQSPRHLIKEKRETATLKCYPIPRHDTVYWYQQGPGQDPQFLISFYEKMQSDKGSIPDRFSAQQFSDYHSELNMSSLELGDSALYFCASSVLLQGRASGGSFTGELFFGEGSRLTVL.

This clonotype came up a few times. The chain couples TRBV6-1 to TRBJ2-1; TRBD2 agrees at 8 bases. Germline-derived CDR1 and CDR2 are MNHNS and SASEGT. Trimming removed 6 bases from V and 2 bases from J; junction bases left unmatched: 6. The CDR3 is made up of 15 amino acids. Here the CDR3 reads CASRGSGGAYNEQFF. Here the CDR3 DNA reads TGTGCCAGCAGGGGGAGCGGGGGCGCCTACAATGAGCAGTTCTTC.

The chain combines TRBV6-5 with TRBJ2-2; perhaps D is TRBD1 or TRBD2 (6 bases each). The germline V and J ends were trimmed by 0 bases and 6 bases, with 8 bases remaining between them. The germline V gene encodes CDR1 MNHEY and CDR2 SVGAGI. The CDR3 extends over 14 amino acids. The CDR3 DNA follows: TGTGCCAGCAGTTACTCGAGGGGGGCCGGGGAGCTGTTTTTT. Translation gives CASSYSRGAGELFF.

This clonotype appeared a few times. The chain has TRBV11-2 and TRBJ2-5, with 11 bases fitting TRBD1. The V gene end was trimmed by 6 bases and the J gene end by 4 bases; junction bases not matched to a gene: 7. The CDR3 totals 15 residues. CDR1 is SGHAT and CDR2 is FQNNGV in the germline V gene. In DNA, the CDR3 is TGTGCCAGCAGGAAATGGACAGGGGGCATAGAGACCCAGTACTTC. Translation: CASRKWTGGIETQYF.

The chain joins TRBV6-1 to TRBJ2-5; TRBD1 agrees at 8 bases. The CDR3 covers 14 residues. Germline values: CDR1 MNHNS, CDR2 SASEGT. Unmatched junction bases numbered 6, after V lost 7 bases and J lost 2 bases. CDR3 bases: TGTGCCAGCACCCGGAGGGACAGGCAAGAGACCCAGTACTTC. Its translation is CASTRRDRQETQYF.

The rearrangement links TRBV6-1 to TRBJ2-7; TRBD1 is a possible D gene (6 bases). The CDR3 sequence is 13 residues long. Germline CDR1 is MNHNS and CDR2 is SASEGT. Trimming removed 6 bases from V and 7 bases from J, with 16 bases in between. The CDR3: CASRERTETEQYF. DNA of the CDR3: TGTGCCAGCAGAGAGAGGACAGAGACGGAGCAGTACTTC.

This clonotype appeared a few times. This chain links TRBV6-4 with TRBJ2-7; TRBD1 or TRBD2 may be the D gene (5 bases each). The V gene's germline CDR1 is MRHNA and CDR2 SNTAGT. Trimming removed 3 bases from V and 4 bases from J, with 16 bases in between. The CDR3 consists of 15 residues. The CDR3 spells CASSEGRELVYEQYF. The CDR3 nucleotides are TGTGCCAGCAGTGAGGGCAGGGAGTTAGTTTACGAGCAGTACTTC.